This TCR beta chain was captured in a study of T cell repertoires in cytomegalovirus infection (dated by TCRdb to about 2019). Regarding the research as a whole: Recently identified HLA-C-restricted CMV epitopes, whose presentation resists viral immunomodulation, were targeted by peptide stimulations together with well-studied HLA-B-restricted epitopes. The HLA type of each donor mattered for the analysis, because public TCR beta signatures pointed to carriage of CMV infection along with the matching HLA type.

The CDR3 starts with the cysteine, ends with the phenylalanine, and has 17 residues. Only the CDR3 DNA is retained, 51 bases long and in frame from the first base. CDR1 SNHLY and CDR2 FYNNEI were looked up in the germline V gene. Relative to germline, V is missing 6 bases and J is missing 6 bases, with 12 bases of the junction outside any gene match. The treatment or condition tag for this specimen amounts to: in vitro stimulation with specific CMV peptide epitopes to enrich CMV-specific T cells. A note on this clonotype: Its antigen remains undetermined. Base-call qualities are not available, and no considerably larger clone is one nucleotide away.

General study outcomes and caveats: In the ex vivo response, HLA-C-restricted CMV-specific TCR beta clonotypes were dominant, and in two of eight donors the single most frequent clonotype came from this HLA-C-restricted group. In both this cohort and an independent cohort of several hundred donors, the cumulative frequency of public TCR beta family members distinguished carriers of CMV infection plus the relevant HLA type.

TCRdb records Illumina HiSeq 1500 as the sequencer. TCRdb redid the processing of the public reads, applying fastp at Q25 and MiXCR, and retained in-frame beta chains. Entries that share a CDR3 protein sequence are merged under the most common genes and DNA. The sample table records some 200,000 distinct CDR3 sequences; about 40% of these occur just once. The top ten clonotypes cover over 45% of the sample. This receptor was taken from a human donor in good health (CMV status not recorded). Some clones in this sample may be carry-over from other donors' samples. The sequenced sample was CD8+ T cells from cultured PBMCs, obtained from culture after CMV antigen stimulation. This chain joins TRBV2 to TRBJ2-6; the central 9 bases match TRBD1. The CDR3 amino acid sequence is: CASRIDRGVTVANVLTF. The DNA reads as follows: TGTGCCAGCAGGATTGACAGGGGGGTTACTGTGGCCAACGTCCTGACTTTC.